This T cell receptor beta chain was retrieved from a study of technical replicates of blood from a handful of donors. The V gene end was trimmed by 2 bases and the J gene end by 5 bases; junction bases not matched to a gene: 10. CDR1 is ENHRY, CDR2 SYGVKD, per germline. CDR3 length equals 17 residues. Sequencing used immunoSEQ multiplex PCR; TCRdb keeps in-frame clones, though not all of them. The data show some 70,000 clones, with more than 75% seen just once and about 4.6% held by the top ten. The sample taken for sequencing was PBMCs. The chain couples TRBV10-3 to TRBJ2-1; TRBD2 matches at 9 bases. The sequence was collected from a human donor in good health. Some clones in this sample may be carry-over from other donors' samples. CDR3 loop: CAISEPTTSGMDNEQFF. CDR3 in DNA: TGTGCCATCAGTGAGCCGACGACTAGCGGAATGGACAATGAGCAGTTCTTC.